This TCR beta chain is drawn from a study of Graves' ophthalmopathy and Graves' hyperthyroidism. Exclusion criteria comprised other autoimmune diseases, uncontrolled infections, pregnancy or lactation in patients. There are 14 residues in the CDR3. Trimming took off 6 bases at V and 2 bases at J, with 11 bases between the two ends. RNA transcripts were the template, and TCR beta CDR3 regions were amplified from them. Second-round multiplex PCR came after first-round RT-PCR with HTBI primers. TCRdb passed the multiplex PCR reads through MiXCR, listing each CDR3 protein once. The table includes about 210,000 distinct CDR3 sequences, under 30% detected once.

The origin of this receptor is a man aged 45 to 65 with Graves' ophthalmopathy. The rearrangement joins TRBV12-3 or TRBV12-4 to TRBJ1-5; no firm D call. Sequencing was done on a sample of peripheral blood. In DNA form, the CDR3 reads TGTGCCAGCAGCCCCCAGATTGGCAATCAGCCCCAGCATTTT. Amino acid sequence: CASSPQIGNQPQHF.